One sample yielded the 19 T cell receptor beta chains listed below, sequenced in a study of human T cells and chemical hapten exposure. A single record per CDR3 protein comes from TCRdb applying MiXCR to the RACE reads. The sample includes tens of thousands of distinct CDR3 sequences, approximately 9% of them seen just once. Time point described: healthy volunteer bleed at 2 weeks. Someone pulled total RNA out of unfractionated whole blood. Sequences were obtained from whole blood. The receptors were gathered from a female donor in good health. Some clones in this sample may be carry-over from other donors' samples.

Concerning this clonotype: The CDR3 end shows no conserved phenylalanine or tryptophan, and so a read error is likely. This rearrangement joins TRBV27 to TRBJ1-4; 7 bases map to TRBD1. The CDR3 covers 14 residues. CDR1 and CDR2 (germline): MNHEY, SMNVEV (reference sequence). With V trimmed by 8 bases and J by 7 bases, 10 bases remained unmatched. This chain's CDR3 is CASAPQGRIEKLFS. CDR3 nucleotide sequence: TGTGCCAGCGCCCCACAGGGGCGGATTGAAAAACTGTTTTCT.

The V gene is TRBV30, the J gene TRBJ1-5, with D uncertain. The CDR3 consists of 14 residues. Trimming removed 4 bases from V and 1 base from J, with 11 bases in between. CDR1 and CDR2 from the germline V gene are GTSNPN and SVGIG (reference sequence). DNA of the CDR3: TGTGCCTGGACCCCGGGGTACAGCAATCAGCCCCAGCATTTT. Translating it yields CAWTPGYSNQPQHF.

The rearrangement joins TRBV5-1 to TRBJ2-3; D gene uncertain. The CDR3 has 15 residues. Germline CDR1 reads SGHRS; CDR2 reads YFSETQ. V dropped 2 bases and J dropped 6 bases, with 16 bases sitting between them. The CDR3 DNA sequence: TGCGCCAGCAGCTTAGGGCCCCCTGTGGGGGATACGCAGTATTTT. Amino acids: CASSLGPPVGDTQYF.

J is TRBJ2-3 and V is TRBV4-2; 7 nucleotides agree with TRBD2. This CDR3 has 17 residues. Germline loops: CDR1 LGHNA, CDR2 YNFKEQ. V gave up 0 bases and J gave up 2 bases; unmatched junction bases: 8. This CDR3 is CASSQDSGAGVTDTQYF. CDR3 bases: TGTGCCAGCAGCCAAGATTCCGGGGCGGGAGTCACAGATACGCAGTATTTT.

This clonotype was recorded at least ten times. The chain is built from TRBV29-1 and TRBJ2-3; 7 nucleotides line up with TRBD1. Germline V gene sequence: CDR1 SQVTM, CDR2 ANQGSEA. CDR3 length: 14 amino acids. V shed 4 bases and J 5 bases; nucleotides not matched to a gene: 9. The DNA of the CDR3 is TGCAGCGTTGGTTTGGGCAGGGGGAGAGATACGCAGTATTTT. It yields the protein CSVGLGRGRDTQYF.

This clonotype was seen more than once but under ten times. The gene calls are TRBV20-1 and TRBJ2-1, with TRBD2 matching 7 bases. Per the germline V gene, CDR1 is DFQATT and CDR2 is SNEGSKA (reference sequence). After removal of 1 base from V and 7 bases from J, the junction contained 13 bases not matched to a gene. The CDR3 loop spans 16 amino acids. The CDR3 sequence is CSARGSYGLVGNEQFF. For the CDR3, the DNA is TGCAGTGCTAGAGGTTCCTATGGACTAGTGGGTAATGAGCAGTTCTTC.

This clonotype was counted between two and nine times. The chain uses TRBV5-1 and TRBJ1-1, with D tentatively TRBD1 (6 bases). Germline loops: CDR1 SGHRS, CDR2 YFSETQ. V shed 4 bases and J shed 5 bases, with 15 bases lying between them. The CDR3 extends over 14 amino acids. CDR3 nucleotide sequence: TGCGCCAGCAGCCCACAGGGCGGGAGGACTGAAGCTTTCTTT. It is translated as CASSPQGGRTEAFF.

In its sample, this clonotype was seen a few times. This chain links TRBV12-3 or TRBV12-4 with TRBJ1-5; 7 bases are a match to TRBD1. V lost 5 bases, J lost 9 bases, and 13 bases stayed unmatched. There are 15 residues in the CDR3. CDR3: CASSLAGYRGGPQHF. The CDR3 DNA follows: TGTGCCAGCAGTCTGGCCGGATACAGGGGTGGGCCCCAGCATTTT.

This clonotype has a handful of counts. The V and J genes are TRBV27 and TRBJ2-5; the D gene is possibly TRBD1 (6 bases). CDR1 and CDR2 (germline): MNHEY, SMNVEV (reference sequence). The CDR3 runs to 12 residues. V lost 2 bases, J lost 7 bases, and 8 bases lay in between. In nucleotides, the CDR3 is TGTGCCAGCAGTTTAGCCAGGGGGACCCAGTACTTC. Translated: CASSLARGTQYF.

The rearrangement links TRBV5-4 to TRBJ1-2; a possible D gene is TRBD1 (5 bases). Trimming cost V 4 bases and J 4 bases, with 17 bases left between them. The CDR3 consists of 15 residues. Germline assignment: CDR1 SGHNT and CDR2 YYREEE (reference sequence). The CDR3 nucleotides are TGTGCCAGCAGCCTAACCGGGGCAGATGGCTATGGCTACACCTTC. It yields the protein CASSLTGADGYGYTF. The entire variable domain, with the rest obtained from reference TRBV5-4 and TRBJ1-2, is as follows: ETGVTQSPTHLIKTRGQQVTLRCSSQSGHNTVSWYQQALGQGPQFIFQYYREEENGRGNFPPRFSGLQFPNYSSELNVNALELDDSALYLCASSLTGADGYGYTFGSGTRLTVV.

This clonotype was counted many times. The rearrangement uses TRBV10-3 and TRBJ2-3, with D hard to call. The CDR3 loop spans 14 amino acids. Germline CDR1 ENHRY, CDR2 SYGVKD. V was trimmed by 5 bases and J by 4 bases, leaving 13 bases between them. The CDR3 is CAISRSAWADTQYF. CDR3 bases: TGTGCCATCAGTCGAAGTGCCTGGGCAGATACGCAGTATTTT.

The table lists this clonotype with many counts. The CDR3 DNA is TGCAGTGCTAGGGGGACTAACTCCTACGAGCAGTACTTC. It encodes CSARGTNSYEQYF. The chain links TRBV20-1 to TRBJ2-7; 7 bases map to TRBD2. This CDR3 spans 13 amino acids. Germline loops: CDR1 DFQATT, CDR2 SNEGSKA (reference sequence). Losses at the gene ends were 3 bases for V and 0 bases for J; bases not matched to a gene: 2.

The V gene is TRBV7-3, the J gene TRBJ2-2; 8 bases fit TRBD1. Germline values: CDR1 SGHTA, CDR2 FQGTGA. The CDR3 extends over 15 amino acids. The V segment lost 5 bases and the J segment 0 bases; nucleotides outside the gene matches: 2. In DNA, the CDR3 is TGTGCCAGCAGCCCACAGGGGGCGAACACCGGGGAGCTGTTTTTT. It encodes CASSPQGANTGELFF.

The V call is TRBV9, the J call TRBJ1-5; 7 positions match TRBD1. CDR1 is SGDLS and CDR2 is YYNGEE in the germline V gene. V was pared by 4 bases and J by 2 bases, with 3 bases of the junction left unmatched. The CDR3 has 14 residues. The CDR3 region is CASSKGAGNQPQHF. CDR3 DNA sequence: TGTGCCAGCAGCAAGGGGGCTGGCAATCAGCCCCAGCATTTT.

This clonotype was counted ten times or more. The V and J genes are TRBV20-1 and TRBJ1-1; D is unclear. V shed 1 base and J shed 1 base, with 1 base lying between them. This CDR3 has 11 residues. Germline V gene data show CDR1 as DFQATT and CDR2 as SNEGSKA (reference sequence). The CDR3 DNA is TGCAGTGCTAGAGCGAACACTGAAGCTTTCTTT. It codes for CSARANTEAFF.

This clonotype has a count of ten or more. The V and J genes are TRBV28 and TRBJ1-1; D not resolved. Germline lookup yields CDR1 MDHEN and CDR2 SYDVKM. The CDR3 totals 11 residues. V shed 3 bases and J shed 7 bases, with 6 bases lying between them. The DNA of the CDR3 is TGTGCCAGCAGTTTTGGAGTTGAAGCTTTCTTT. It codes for CASSFGVEAFF.

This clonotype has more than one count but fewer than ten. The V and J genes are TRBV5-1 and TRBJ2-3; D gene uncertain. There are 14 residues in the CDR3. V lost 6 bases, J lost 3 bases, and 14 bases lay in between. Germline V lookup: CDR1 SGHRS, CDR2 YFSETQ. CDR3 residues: CASNSWDSTDTQYF. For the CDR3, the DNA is TGCGCCAGCAATTCGTGGGATTCGACAGATACGCAGTATTTT. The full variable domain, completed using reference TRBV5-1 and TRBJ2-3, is KAGVTQTPRYLIKTRGQQVTLSCSPISGHRSVSWYQQTPGQGLQFLFEYFSETQRNKGNFPGRFSGRQFSNSRSEMNVSTLELGDSALYLCASNSWDSTDTQYFGPGTRLTVL.

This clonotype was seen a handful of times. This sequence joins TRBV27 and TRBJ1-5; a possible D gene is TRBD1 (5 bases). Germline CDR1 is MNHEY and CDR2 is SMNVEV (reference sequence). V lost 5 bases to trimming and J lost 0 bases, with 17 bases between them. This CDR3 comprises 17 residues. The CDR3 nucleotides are TGTGCCAGCAGTCCCCGGGGCACTTCTATTAGCAATCAGCCCCAGCATTTT. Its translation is CASSPRGTSISNQPQHF.

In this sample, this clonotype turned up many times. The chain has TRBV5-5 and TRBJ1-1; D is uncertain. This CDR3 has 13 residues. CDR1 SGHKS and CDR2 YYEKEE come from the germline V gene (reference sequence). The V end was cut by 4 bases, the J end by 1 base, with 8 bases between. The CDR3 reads CASSGEPNTEAFF. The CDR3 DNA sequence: TGTGCCAGCAGCGGGGAACCGAACACTGAAGCTTTCTTT.